This T cell receptor (beta chain) stems from a study of OX40 agonist ivuxolimab in advanced cancers. Study-wide background: Intravenous ivuxolimab at 0.01 to 10 mg/kg was given to patients every 2 weeks. Points from the study as a whole: With doses of 0.1-3.0 mg/kg, partial responders showed among the lowest clonal expansion. The CD4+ and CD8+ T cells in the blood had expanded clonally by week 6 at 0.1 to 3.0 mg/kg.

Measured with immunoSEQ multiplex PCR; TCRdb has only the in-frame clones, and not every one. The data contain roughly 42,000 clones, about 90% of them singletons. The ends lost 4 bases at V and 4 bases at J; junction bases unmatched: 6. Looked up from germline, CDR1 is PRHDT and CDR2 is FYEKMQ (reference sequence). CDR3 length equals 15 residues. On this clone: Its antigen is unknown.

This sequence joins TRBV13 and TRBJ2-1, with 8 nucleotides matching TRBD1. The sequencing used CD4+ or CD8+ T cells sorted from blood, collected in a trial of the OX40 agonist ivuxolimab. The receptor was isolated from an adult with an advanced solid tumor such as melanoma, head and neck, liver or kidney cancer. Here the CDR3 DNA reads TGTGCCAGCAGCTCTTTGACAGGGGCTTACAATGAGCAGTTCTTC. Translated, it gives CASSSLTGAYNEQFF.